The rows below give T cell receptor beta chains drawn from one sample of a study of control samples from healthy donors and cancer patients. This table comes from immunoSEQ multiplex PCR, and its TCRdb copy is limited to in-frame clones, with some not included. The data hold tens of thousands of clones, with around 84% observed a single time. The sample comprised PBMCs. Receptors originate from a man in his sixties or seventies with lung cancer. Both conserved end residues are part of each CDR3. D genes are given only for firm matches. A clone size is listed for some rows: how often the clone was seen (once, few, many), or a class if it is expanded.

TRBV19	TRBJ2-1	TRBD1	NA	TGTGCCAGTAGTATAGGGGACAGGGGCGCCTACAATGAGCAGTTCTTC	CASSIGDRGAYNEQFF
TRBV19	TRBJ1-5	TRBD1	NA	TGTGCCAGTACCCAGCCGGGACAGGGTAGCAATCAGCCCCAGCATTTT	CASTQPGQGSNQPQHF
TRBV4-2	TRBJ1-2	TRBD1	NA	TGTGCCAGCAGCCACTCCATGGCCGGGACAGAGACCTTC	CASSHSMAGTETF
TRBV2	TRBJ2-7	NA	NA	TGTGCCAGCGGAAGGAGGGAATTTGAGCAGTACTTC	CASGRREFEQYF
TRBV18	TRBJ2-3	TRBD1	NA	TGTGCCAGCTCACCGACAGGGACCACAGATACGCAGTATTTT	CASSPTGTTDTQYF
TRBV6-2/TRBV6-3	TRBJ1-1	NA	NA	TGTGCCAGCAGCCGATCGAACAGGGTGAACACTGAAGCTTTCTTT	CASSRSNRVNTEAFF
TRBV6-2/TRBV6-3	TRBJ1-5	NA	NA	TGTGCCAGCAGTTACGGGGGGAGTCAGCCCCAGCATTTT	CASSYGGSQPQHF
TRBV28	TRBJ1-1	NA	NA	TGTGCCAGCAGTAACTTGGGGAACACTGAAGCTTTCTTT	CASSNLGNTEAFF
TRBV19	TRBJ1-2	TRBD1	NA	TGTGCCAGTAGTGACCAGGACAGGGGGAGATATGGCTACACCTTC	CASSDQDRGRYGYTF
TRBV6-6	TRBJ1-2	TRBD1	NA	TGTGCCAGCAGTGGGACAGGGGAGAGTGGCTACACCTTC	CASSGTGESGYTF
TRBV24-1	TRBJ2-3	NA	NA	TGTGCCACCAGTGATTTAGGCACAGATACGCAGTATTTT	CATSDLGTDTQYF
TRBV27	TRBJ2-2	NA	NA	TGTGCCAGCAGTTCCTCCCGGGGCCTTAGGAACACCGGGGAGCTGTTTTTT	CASSSSRGLRNTGELFF
TRBV7-2	TRBJ2-1	TRBD1	NA	TGTGCCAGCAGCTTTAAGCAGGGGGTATTCAATGAGCAGTTCTTC	CASSFKQGVFNEQFF
TRBV19	TRBJ1-2	NA	NA	TGTGCCAGTAGTATCCCAGGGAACTATGGCTACACCTTC	CASSIPGNYGYTF
TRBV30	TRBJ1-2	NA	NA	TGTGCCTGGACCACACAGGATTACTATGGCTACACCTTC	CAWTTQDYYGYTF
TRBV11-3	TRBJ2-1	TRBD2	NA	TGTGCCAGCAGCTTAGATGGAGGGCGGGGGGGCCGCAATGAGCAGTTCTTC	CASSLDGGRGGRNEQFF
TRBV6-5	TRBJ1-2	TRBD1	NA	TGTGCCAGCAAGTATCGATGGACAGGGAACTATGGCTACACCTTC	CASKYRWTGNYGYTF
TRBV7-3	TRBJ2-3	NA	NA	TGTGCCAGCAGCTTAACGGGGCAGGATACGCAGTATTTT	CASSLTGQDTQYF
TRBV27	TRBJ1-6	NA	NA	TGTGCCAGCAGTTTAGGGGAGGGCCAGATCCGGTCACCCCTCCACTTT	CASSLGEGQIRSPLHF
TRBV5-1	TRBJ2-2	NA	NA	TGCGCCAGCAGGGGTCCCGGGGAGCTGTTTTTT	CASRGPGELFF
TRBV15	TRBJ2-1	NA	NA	TGTGCCACCAGCAGGGGGGTTTTGAGTGGGGATGAGCAGTTCTTC	CATSRGVLSGDEQFF
TRBV19	TRBJ2-6	NA	NA	TGTGCCAGTAGTATAACAGGGGGGGCCAACGTCCTGACTTTC	CASSITGGANVLTF
TRBV15	TRBJ2-5	NA	NA	TGTGCCACGACTAAAGCCGGGACTCAACAAGAGACCCAGTACTTC	CATTKAGTQQETQYF
TRBV7-9	TRBJ2-5	TRBD2	NA	TGTGCCAGCAGCTTAGATCTGGGAGGGGAGACCCAGTACTTC	CASSLDLGGETQYF
TRBV3-1/TRBV3-2	TRBJ1-3	TRBD1	NA	TGTGCCAGCAGCCGCGGAGACAGGGTTGTCGGAAACACCATATATTTT	CASSRGDRVVGNTIYF
TRBV6-6	TRBJ1-1	NA	NA	TGTGCCAGCAGTTACCGAGCCATTAACACTGAAGCTTTCTTT	CASSYRAINTEAFF
TRBV6-2/TRBV6-3	TRBJ2-1	TRBD2	NA	TGTGCCAGCAGTCCCCGACTAGCGGGGGGGCCGGATGAGCAGTTCTTC	CASSPRLAGGPDEQFF
TRBV30	TRBJ1-1	TRBD1	NA	TGTGCCTGGAATCAGAGGGGGACAGTCCAGAACACTGAAGCTTTCTTT	CAWNQRGTVQNTEAFF
TRBV5-1	TRBJ1-3	TRBD1	NA	TGCGCCAGCGGGACAGGGGGAAGTGGAAACACCATATATTTT	CASGTGGSGNTIYF
TRBV7-2	TRBJ2-1	NA	NA	TGTGCCAGTTCAGGGTTTTCGTACAATGAGCAGTTCTTC	CASSGFSYNEQFF
TRBV15	TRBJ2-7	NA	few	TGTGCCACCAGCGTCTTCCGGGACTCTTTTCGAGTCTCCTACGAGCAGTACTTC	CATSVFRDSFRVSYEQYF
TRBV15	TRBJ2-3	NA	NA	TGTGCCACCAGCAGTGGGGGGATTAGCGGCCTTTCCACAGATACGCAGTATTTT	CATSSGGISGLSTDTQYF
TRBV24-1	TRBJ2-3	TRBD2	NA	TGTGCCACCAGTGACCCCTTCGGACTAGCGGGGCGCACAGATACGCAGTATTTT	CATSDPFGLAGRTDTQYF
TRBV4-1	TRBJ2-1	NA	once	TGCGCCAGCAGCCAAGGTGTCCTAGCCTACAATGAGCAGTTCTTC	CASSQGVLAYNEQFF
TRBV4-1	TRBJ2-5	TRBD2	few	TGCGCCAGCAGCCCGGCTAGCGGGGGGAACCAAGAGACCCAGTACTTC	CASSPASGGNQETQYF
TRBV9	TRBJ1-2	TRBD1	NA	TGTGCCAGCAGCAGTGGGACAGGGGAATACTATGGCTACACCTTC	CASSSGTGEYYGYTF
TRBV5-1	TRBJ1-2	TRBD1	NA	TGCGCCAGCAGCAGCCAGACAGGGGGCTATGGCTACACCTTC	CASSSQTGGYGYTF
TRBV24-1	TRBJ2-3	TRBD1	few	TGTGCCACCAGTACCAATGGACAGGGGGCAGATACGCAGTATTTT	CATSTNGQGADTQYF
TRBV30	TRBJ2-7	NA	NA	TGTGCCTGGAACCCGCGGCCCTCCTACGAGCAGTACTTC	CAWNPRPSYEQYF
TRBV5-1	TRBJ2-2	NA	NA	TGCGCCAGCAGTAAGAGAATAGGGGGTGTCAGCGGGGAGCTGTTTTTT	CASSKRIGGVSGELFF
TRBV19	TRBJ1-2	NA	NA	TGTGCCAGTAGTATCTCAGGACAGACACCTAACTATGGCTACACCTTC	CASSISGQTPNYGYTF
TRBV5-8	TRBJ2-7	NA	NA	TGTGCCAGCAGCCCCTGGGGGGACAGAAAAGCCTACGAGCAGTACTTC	CASSPWGDRKAYEQYF
TRBV11-2	TRBJ2-2	NA	NA	TGTGCCAGCAGCTTAAAGGACCGAGGGGACGGGGAGCTGTTTTTT	CASSLKDRGDGELFF